This T cell receptor beta chain stems from a study of T-cell reconstitution after alpha-beta-depleted transplantation in children. Unique molecular identifiers featured in how the TCRbeta library was prepared. MiXCR, applied by TCRdb to the PCR reads, yields one record per CDR3 protein. The sample lists 420,000 or so distinct CDR3 sequences; 11% were seen once. The V gene end was trimmed by 3 bases and the J gene end by 3 bases; junction bases not matched to a gene: 4. Germline V gene lookup returns CDR1 KGHSH and CDR2 LQKENI. The CDR3 contains 15 residues. This clonotype was counted a few times. This clonotype was sampled from a human donor who donated a stem cell graft to a child with acute myeloid leukemia. The material was PBMCs from the stem cell graft donor, obtained from the stem cell graft. The V gene is TRBV18, the J gene TRBJ2-1; 8 bases map to TRBD1. The CDR3, as DNA: TGTGCCAGCTCACCTAGACAGGGGTACTACAATGAGCAGTTCTTC. As protein: CASSPRQGYYNEQFF. The full variable domain, its missing parts supplied by reference TRBV18 and TRBJ2-1, is NAGVMQNPRHLVRRRGQEARLRCSPMKGHSHVYWYRQLPEEGLKFMVYLQKENIIDESGMPKERFSAEFPKEGPSILRIQQVVRGDSAAYFCASSPRQGYYNEQFFGPGTRLTVL.